This T cell receptor beta chain was documented in a study of siplizumab effects on memory and regulatory T cells. Findings and caveats of the study: Mappable CD4+ clones that were alloreactive averaged roughly 66% Treg-derived with siplizumab versus 26.9% in controls. Naive T cells apparently outstripped memory cells in diversity and seemed major alloresponse contributors.

Worth noting for this clone: Its antigen is as yet unknown.

The CDR3 runs to 14 residues. Per germline, CDR1 SGHDT and CDR2 YYEEEE. The ends lost 2 bases at V and 7 bases at J; junction bases unmatched: 8. Only in-frame clones appear in the TCRdb table, and some are missing; sequencing was by immunoSEQ multiplex PCR. This table has around 110,000 clones, approximately 94% appearing once. The chain joins TRBV5-6 to TRBJ1-2; 7 bases align to TRBD1. The receptor comes from a human donor in good health. The sample was non-Treg CD4+ T cells sorted from blood. The DNA for the CDR3 is TGTGCCAGCAGCTTAAGAACAGGGGCGGTTGGCTACACCTTC. Its translation is CASSLRTGAVGYTF.